This TCR beta chain was observed in a study of T cells in narcolepsy. Using immunoSEQ multiplex PCR, the repertoire was profiled, and TCRdb retains in-frame clones only, with some absent. Here the sample spans fewer than 35,000 clones, roughly four fifths being singletons. The CDR3 is made up of 13 amino acids. Germline CDR1 is MDHEN and CDR2 is SYDVKM. Trimming took 7 bases from V and 2 from J, leaving 11 bases between them. The gene calls are TRBV28 and TRBJ1-2, with D possibly matching TRBD1 (6 bases). The TCR sequence derives from a human donor in good health. The material sequenced was memory (CD45RA-) CD4+ T cells from blood. The CDR3 region has the DNA TGTGCCAGCAACAAACAGGGAAACTATGGCTACACCTTC. Translating gives CASNKQGNYGYTF.